This T cell receptor beta chain appears in the sequencing data of a study of PD-1 blockade in classical Hodgkin lymphoma. Time point here: newly diagnosed, previously untreated cHL patient sample. Using magnetic negative selection, the CD4+ T cells were separated out of thawed PBMCs. Data came from immunoSEQ multiplex PCR; TCRdb stores just in-frame clones and leaves some out. The sample lists 25,000 to 30,000 clones; around 90% were seen once. V was clipped by 0 bases and J by 7 bases, with 10 bases between them. The CDR3 is 14 amino acids. Germline V gene data show CDR1 as SNHLY and CDR2 as FYNNEI. The chain couples TRBV2 to TRBJ2-1; D is perhaps TRBD2 (5 bases). Sequencing input: CD4+ T cells from blood. The clonotype comes from a human donor with classical Hodgkin lymphoma. CDR3: CASSEAGAINEQFF. The CDR3 coding sequence is TGTGCCAGCAGTGAAGCGGGAGCCATAAATGAGCAGTTCTTC.